The TCR beta chain described here comes from a study of T-cell reconstitution after alpha-beta-depleted transplantation in children. There are a few counts of this clonotype. Unique molecular identifiers were used in preparing the TCRbeta library. Each CDR3 protein gets one entry after TCRdb re-called the PCR reads with MiXCR. Found here are over 300,000 distinct CDR3 sequences, under 13% of them singletons; the top ten hold about 2.3%. V lost 6 bases to trimming and J lost 3 bases; unmatched junction nucleotides: 3. The CDR3 contains 12 residues. Per the germline V gene, CDR1 is DFQATT and CDR2 is SNEGSKA (reference sequence).

This clonotype originated in a human donor who donated a stem cell graft to a child with acute lymphoblastic leukemia. This sequence joins TRBV20-1 and TRBJ1-2, with TRBD1 identical over 8 bases. Material: PBMCs from the stem cell graft donor, obtained from the stem cell graft. In nucleotides, the CDR3 is TGCAGTGCAGCAGGGGGCGACTATGGCTACACCTTC. Encoded protein: CSAAGGDYGYTF.